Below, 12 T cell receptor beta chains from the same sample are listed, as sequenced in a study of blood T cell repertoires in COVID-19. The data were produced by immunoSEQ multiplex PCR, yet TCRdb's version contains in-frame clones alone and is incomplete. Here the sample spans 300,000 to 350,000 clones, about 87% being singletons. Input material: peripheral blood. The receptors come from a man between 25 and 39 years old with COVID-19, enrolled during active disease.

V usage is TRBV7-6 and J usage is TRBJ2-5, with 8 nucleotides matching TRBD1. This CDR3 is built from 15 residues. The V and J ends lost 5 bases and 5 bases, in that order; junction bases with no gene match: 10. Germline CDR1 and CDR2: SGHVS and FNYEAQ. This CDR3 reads CASSTTRDRPETQYF. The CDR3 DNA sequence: TGTGCCAGCAGCACAACCCGGGACAGGCCGGAGACCCAGTACTTC.

The CDR3 here is CASSQDNARYGYTF. CDR3 nucleotides: TGCGCCAGCAGCCAAGATAATGCGCGGTATGGCTACACCTTC. The chain links TRBV4-3 to TRBJ1-2; D call uncertain. Deletions cut 0 bases from V and 5 bases from J, with 10 bases between. The CDR3 has 14 amino acids. CDR1 and CDR2 (germline): LGHNA, YSLEER.

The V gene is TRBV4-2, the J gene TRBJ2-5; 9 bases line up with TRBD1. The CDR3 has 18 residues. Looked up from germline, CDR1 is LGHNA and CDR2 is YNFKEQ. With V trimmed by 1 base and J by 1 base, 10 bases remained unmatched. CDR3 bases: TGTGCCAGCAGCCAAGCTGGGGGGACAGGGTATCTCCAAGAGACCCAGTACTTC. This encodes CASSQAGGTGYLQETQYF.

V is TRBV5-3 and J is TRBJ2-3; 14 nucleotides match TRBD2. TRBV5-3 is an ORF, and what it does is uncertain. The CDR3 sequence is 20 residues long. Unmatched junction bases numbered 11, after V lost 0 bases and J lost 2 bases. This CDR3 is CARSLVTSGGVAVVTDTQYF. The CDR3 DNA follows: TGTGCCAGAAGCTTGGTGACTAGCGGGGGGGTAGCCGTAGTCACAGATACGCAGTATTTT.

The DNA for the CDR3 is TGCGCCAGCAGCCATGTGACAGGCACCTTCGGTTATGGCTACACCTTC. Encoded protein: CASSHVTGTFGYGYTF. The V gene is TRBV4-3, the J gene TRBJ1-2, with a tentative D call TRBD1 (6 bases). CDR3 length: 16 residues. Germline V lookup: CDR1 LGHNA, CDR2 YSLEER. Trimming stripped 3 bases from V and 5 bases from J, with 19 bases between.

The CDR3: CASRNTVHSLEQFF. The CDR3 DNA sequence: TGTGCCAGCCGAAACACCGTACATTCCCTTGAGCAGTTCTTC. The J gene is TRBJ2-1, the V gene TRBV6-5; D uncertain. V lost 8 bases, J lost 9 bases, and 20 bases lay in between. This CDR3 has 14 residues. Germline assignment: CDR1 MNHEY and CDR2 SVGAGI.

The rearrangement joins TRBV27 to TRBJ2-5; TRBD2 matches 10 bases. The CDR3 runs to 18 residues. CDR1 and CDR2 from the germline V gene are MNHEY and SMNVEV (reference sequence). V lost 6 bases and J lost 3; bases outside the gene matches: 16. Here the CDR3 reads CASSQSSPTSGFKETQYF. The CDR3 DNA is TGTGCCAGCAGCCAATCATCCCCGACTAGCGGGTTCAAAGAGACCCAGTACTTC.

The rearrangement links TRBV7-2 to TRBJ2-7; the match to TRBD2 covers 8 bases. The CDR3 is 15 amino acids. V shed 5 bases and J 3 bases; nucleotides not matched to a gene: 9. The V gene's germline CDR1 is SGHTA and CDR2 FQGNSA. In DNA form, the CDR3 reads TGTGCCAGCAGCGGGGTAGCGGGAAAATACTACGAGCAGTACTTC. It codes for CASSGVAGKYYEQYF.

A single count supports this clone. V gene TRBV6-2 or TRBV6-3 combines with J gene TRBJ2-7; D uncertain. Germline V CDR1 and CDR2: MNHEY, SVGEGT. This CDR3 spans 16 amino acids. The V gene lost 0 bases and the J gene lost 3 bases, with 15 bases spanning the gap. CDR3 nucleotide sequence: TGTGCCAGCAGTTACTCGAATTCCGTGGTCGGCTACGAGCAGTACTTC. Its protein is CASSYSNSVVGYEQYF.

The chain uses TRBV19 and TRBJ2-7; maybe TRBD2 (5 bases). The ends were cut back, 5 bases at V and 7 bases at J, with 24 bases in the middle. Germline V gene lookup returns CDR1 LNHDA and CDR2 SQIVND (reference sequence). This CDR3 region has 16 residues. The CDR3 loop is CASSPATGKITGEQYF. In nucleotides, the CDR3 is TGTGCCAGTAGTCCTGCCACCGGGAAAATTACGGGGGAGCAGTACTTC. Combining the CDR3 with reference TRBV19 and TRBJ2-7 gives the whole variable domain DGGITQSPKYLFRKEGQNVTLSCEQNLNHDAMYWYRQDPGQGLRLIYYSQIVNDFQKGDIAEGYSVSREKKESFPLTVTSAQKNPTAFYLCASSPATGKITGEQYFGPGTRLTVT.

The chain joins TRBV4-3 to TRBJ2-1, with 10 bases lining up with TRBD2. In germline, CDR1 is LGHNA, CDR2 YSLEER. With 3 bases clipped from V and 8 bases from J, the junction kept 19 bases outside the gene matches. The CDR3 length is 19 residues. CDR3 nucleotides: TGCGCCAGCAGCCACTTCTCTTTCCCAGCGGGGGGGCAATCCTATGAGCAGTTCTTC. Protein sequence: CASSHFSFPAGGQSYEQFF.

The CDR3 sequence is CASRDSGRHNEQFF. The CDR3 DNA reads TGTGCCAGCAGGGATAGCGGGCGCCACAATGAGCAGTTCTTC. The V and J genes are TRBV7-2 and TRBJ2-1, with TRBD2 identical over 7 bases. Germline V lookup: CDR1 SGHTA, CDR2 FQGNSA. V was pared by 6 bases and J by 5 bases, with 7 bases of the junction left unmatched. The CDR3 loop spans 14 amino acids. The full variable domain, completed using reference TRBV7-2 and TRBJ2-1, is GAGVSQSPSNKVTEKGKDVELRCDPISGHTALYWYRQSLGQGLEFLIYFQGNSAPDKSGLPSDRFSAERTGGSVSTLTIQRTQQEDSAVYLCASRDSGRHNEQFFGPGTRLTVL.